The 4 T cell receptor beta chains listed next were all sequenced from one sample in a study of blood T cell repertoires in COVID-19. The protocol was immunoSEQ multiplex PCR, while the TCRdb copy is restricted to in-frame clones and leaves out a portion. The sample holds under 300,000 clones; around 90% are singletons and the top ten take about 2.3%. Sequenced: PBMCs or T cells enriched from blood (not recorded which). The receptors originated from a middle-aged woman with acute COVID-19.

The CDR3 sequence: CASSPHPGELFF. CDR3 DNA: TGTGCCAGCAGTCCACACCCCGGGGAGCTGTTTTTT. The J gene is TRBJ2-2, the V gene TRBV28; D is ambiguous. Germline V CDR1 and CDR2: MDHEN, SYDVKM. Trimming took off 5 bases at V and 6 bases at J, with 7 bases between the two ends. CDR3 size: 12 residues.

This chain uses TRBV6-1 with TRBJ2-7; TRBD1 is a possible D gene (6 bases). Germline V gene data show CDR1 as MNHNS and CDR2 as SASEGT. V was pared by 2 bases and J by 5 bases, with 19 bases between. The CDR3 length is 16 residues. CDR3 in DNA: TGTGCCAGCAGTGAATTTCAAACAGGGTATCGGAACGAGCAGTACTTC. Protein sequence: CASSEFQTGYRNEQYF.

This chain links TRBV27 with TRBJ2-2; 11 bases map to TRBD1. Germline CDR1 MNHEY, CDR2 SMNVEV (reference sequence). V was pared by 4 bases and J by 2 bases, with 9 bases of the junction left unmatched. This CDR3 is built from 18 residues. The CDR3 DNA reads TGTGCCAGCAGTTCGGACAGGGGGCGCTACGTTAACACCGGGGAGCTGTTTTTT. It translates to CASSSDRGRYVNTGELFF.

V is TRBV12-5 and J is TRBJ2-1; 7 bases align to TRBD2. V lost 1 base, J lost 3 bases, and 3 bases stayed unmatched. CDR1 and CDR2 from the germline V gene are LGHNT and FRNRAP. The CDR3 runs to 15 residues. The CDR3 nucleotides are TGTGCTAGTGGTTTGGGGCTAGCGGTCTACAATGAGCAGTTCTTC. It encodes CASGLGLAVYNEQFF.